The next 17 T cell receptor beta chains were all read from a single sample in a study of blood T cell repertoires in COVID-19. TCRdb keeps only in-frame clones here, not all; method: immunoSEQ multiplex PCR. The data contain 160,000 or so clones, around 89% of them singletons. The sequencing input was peripheral blood. The receptors were gathered from a man between 60 and 70 years old with acute or convalescent COVID-19.

The gene calls are TRBV30 and TRBJ1-2; TRBD1 matches at 9 bases. Germline V gives CDR1 GTSNPN, CDR2 SVGIG (reference sequence). This CDR3 comprises 13 residues. Trimming removed 3 bases from V and 5 bases from J; junction bases left unmatched: 4. CDR3 region: CAWSPDRGYGYTF. The CDR3 DNA sequence: TGTGCCTGGAGCCCGGACAGGGGATATGGCTACACCTTC.

The chain employs TRBV10-3 and TRBJ2-4; D remains unclear. This CDR3 contains 17 residues. CDR1 and CDR2 (germline): ENHRY, SYGVKD. Between the trimmed V and J ends, which lost 5 bases and 0 bases, there was a span of 17 bases. The CDR3 loop is CAISRDIPMGAKNIQYF. The CDR3 DNA reads TGTGCCATCAGTCGTGACATCCCTATGGGAGCCAAAAACATTCAGTACTTC.

The rearrangement joins TRBV2 to TRBJ1-2; unclear D gene. The V end was cut by 7 bases, the J end by 0 bases, with 9 bases between. CDR3 length: 13 amino acids. Germline values: CDR1 SNHLY, CDR2 FYNNEI. CDR3 sequence reads: CASIKQTNYGYTF. The CDR3 region has the DNA TGTGCCAGCATTAAACAGACTAACTATGGCTACACCTTC.

The genes are TRBV11-2 and TRBJ1-4; possible D gene TRBD1, 5 bases. Germline loops: CDR1 SGHAT, CDR2 FQNNGV. The length of the CDR3 is 14 residues. The V and J ends lost 0 bases and 11 bases respectively, with 13 bases between them. CDR3 coding DNA: TGTGCCAGCAGCTTAGATGGGGCGAGTGGGAAACTGTTTTTT. This sequence encodes CASSLDGASGKLFF.

The chain has TRBV4-3 and TRBJ2-1; no definite D call. Trimming took off 3 bases at V and 4 bases at J, with 16 bases between the two ends. CDR3 length: 16 amino acids. Germline CDR1 reads LGHNA; CDR2 reads YSLEER. CDR3: CASSHGDPDTYNEQFF. The CDR3 DNA sequence: TGCGCCAGCAGCCACGGCGATCCTGACACTTACAATGAGCAGTTCTTC.

The CDR3 region has the DNA TGTGCCAGCTCATCGACAGGGGGCAAGTTTCACGAGCAGTACTTC. Translated: CASSSTGGKFHEQYF. The rearrangement links TRBV18 to TRBJ2-7; 10 bases align to TRBD1. V dropped 5 bases and J dropped 5; count of bases not matched to a gene: 9. The CDR3 spans 15 residues. Germline loops: CDR1 KGHSH, CDR2 LQKENI.

The chain links TRBV3-1 (or the pseudogene TRBV3-2) to TRBJ2-2, with TRBD2 as a possible D gene (5 bases). With 2 bases removed from V and 3 bases from J, the gap between germline ends came to 19 bases. Germline V gene sequence: CDR1 LGHDT, CDR2 YNNKEL (reference sequence). This CDR3 comprises 18 residues. The CDR3 DNA is TGTGCCAGCAGCCAATTTGAGGAGGAGCTCTTGGACACCGGGGAGCTGTTTTTT. Protein product: CASSQFEEELLDTGELFF.

This chain connects TRBV7-7 to TRBJ2-2; 10 nucleotides match TRBD2. The length of the CDR3 is 16 residues. V dropped 5 bases and J dropped 4; count of bases not matched to a gene: 7. Germline assignment: CDR1 SSHAT and CDR2 FNYEAQ (reference sequence). CDR3 bases: TGTGCCAGCAGCCGAAGCGGGGGGGCTGCCACCGGGGAGCTGTTTTTT. Translated: CASSRSGGAATGELFF.

The chain carries TRBV6-2 or TRBV6-3 and TRBJ2-2; D call uncertain. The germline V gene encodes CDR1 MNHEY and CDR2 SVGEGT. The CDR3 runs to 17 residues. Trimming removed 0 bases from V and 1 base from J, with 12 bases in between. The CDR3 loop is CASSYSERRLNTGELFF. DNA for the CDR3: TGTGCCAGCAGTTACTCGGAACGGAGACTGAACACCGGGGAGCTGTTTTTT.

V usage is TRBV3-1 (or the pseudogene TRBV3-2) and J usage is TRBJ1-6, with D hard to call. Germline assignment: CDR1 LGHDT and CDR2 YNNKEL (reference sequence). V was clipped by 4 bases and J by 11 bases, with 15 bases between them. The CDR3 sequence is 14 residues long. Written as DNA, the CDR3 is TGTGCCAGCAGCCCACGGAGGGTAAGGACACCCCTCCACTTT. This codes for CASSPRRVRTPLHF.

The chain is built from TRBV5-1 and TRBJ1-2, with TRBD1 matching over 9 bases. The V segment lost 1 base and the J segment 0 bases; nucleotides outside the gene matches: 16. The germline V gene encodes CDR1 SGHRS and CDR2 YFSETQ. CDR3 length equals 20 residues. In DNA, the CDR3 is TGCGCCAGCAGCTTGTATTTCGCTCGGACAGGGGAAGAGGCTAACTATGGCTACACCTTC. This codes for CASSLYFARTGEEANYGYTF.

This chain links TRBV3-1 (or the pseudogene TRBV3-2) with TRBJ1-1; no definite D call. Trimming removed 8 bases at V and 4 bases at J, with 14 bases between. The germline CDR1 and CDR2 sequences are LGHDT and YNNKEL (reference sequence). The CDR3 is 13 residues long. The CDR3 region is CASGGRRGTEAFF. In nucleotides, the CDR3 is TGTGCCAGCGGAGGCCGTCGGGGCACTGAAGCTTTCTTT.

V usage is TRBV19 and J usage is TRBJ2-2; 7 nucleotides match TRBD1. Per the germline V gene, CDR1 is LNHDA and CDR2 is SQIVND (reference sequence). The length of the CDR3 is 15 residues. Trimming removed 5 bases from V and 0 bases from J; junction bases left unmatched: 3. CDR3 sequence (DNA): TGTGCCAGTAGTGTGGGGACAGCGAACACCGGGGAGCTGTTTTTT. This translates into CASSVGTANTGELFF.

This clone was counted at least ten times. The chain links TRBV3-1 (or the pseudogene TRBV3-2) to TRBJ2-7; TRBD1 is a possible D gene (5 bases). The CDR3 is 15 amino acids. V was trimmed by 2 bases and J by 7 bases, leaving 18 bases between them. The germline CDR1 and CDR2 sequences are LGHDT and YNNKEL (reference sequence). This chain's CDR3 is CASSQTGQAPWEQYF. CDR3 sequence (DNA): TGTGCCAGCAGCCAAACCGGACAAGCGCCCTGGGAGCAGTACTTC.

This rearrangement joins TRBV29-1 to TRBJ1-2, with a possible D match to TRBD1 (5 bases). The CDR3 sequence is 14 residues long. CDR1 SQVTM and CDR2 ANQGSEA come from the germline V gene. The ends were cut back, 5 bases at V and 6 bases at J, with 19 bases in the middle. DNA of the CDR3: TGCAGCGTTTCAGCGTGGGGGGAGCGGAATGGCTACACCTTC. This sequence encodes CSVSAWGERNGYTF.

The V call is TRBV10-3, the J call TRBJ2-3; TRBD1 aligns across 8 bases. The ends lost 2 bases at V and 6 bases at J; junction bases unmatched: 7. CDR1 and CDR2 from the germline V gene are ENHRY and SYGVKD. The CDR3 loop spans 15 amino acids. The CDR3 sequence is CAISEPDRVADTQYF. The CDR3 coding sequence is TGTGCCATCAGTGAGCCGGACAGGGTAGCCGATACGCAGTATTTT.

The chain uses TRBV6-5 and TRBJ2-4; tentative D call: TRBD1 (6 bases). The CDR3 has 15 residues. The V and J ends lost 6 bases and 1 base respectively, with 13 bases between them. CDR1 is MNHEY and CDR2 is SVGAGI in the germline V gene. The CDR3 bases are TGTGCCAGCAGAACCCGCGACAGGGCCAAAAACATTCAGTACTTC. This translates into CASRTRDRAKNIQYF.